What follows are 18 T cell receptor beta chains derived from one specimen sequenced in a study of shared T cell receptors in the human thymus. TCRdb's copy holds only in-frame clones and misses some; the assay was immunoSEQ multiplex PCR. This sample has about 540,000 clones, with approximately 80% found just once. The data were also submitted as part of a second study, on human thymus T cells.

The sample consisted of thymocytes. All receptors derive from a boy younger than two with a congenital heart defect.

The rearrangement links TRBV5-1 to TRBJ2-1; D uncertain. CDR3 length: 13 residues. CDR1 and CDR2 (germline): SGHRS, YFSETQ. Trimming removed 2 bases from V and 2 bases from J, with 5 bases in between. CDR3 nucleotides: TGCGCCAGCAGCTTTACACCCTACAATGAGCAGTTCTTC. Translation gives CASSFTPYNEQFF. The full variable domain, in which reference TRBV5-1 and TRBJ2-1 provide the parts outside the CDR3, is KAGVTQTPRYLIKTRGQQVTLSCSPISGHRSVSWYQQTPGQGLQFLFEYFSETQRNKGNFPGRFSGRQFSNSRSEMNVSTLELGDSALYLCASSFTPYNEQFFGPGTRLTVL.

The chain has TRBV5-1 and TRBJ2-7, with D possibly matching TRBD2 (6 bases). CDR1 and CDR2 from the germline V gene are SGHRS and YFSETQ. V lost 2 bases and J lost 5, with 11 bases in between. The CDR3 covers 13 residues. This chain's CDR3 is CASSLAAGHEQYF. CDR3 sequence (DNA): TGCGCCAGCAGCTTAGCAGCGGGCCACGAGCAGTACTTC.

The chain couples TRBV4-2 to TRBJ2-3; 12 bases map to TRBD2. CDR1 is LGHNA, CDR2 YNFKEQ, per germline. V gave up 4 bases and J gave up 2 bases; unmatched junction bases: 7. CDR3 length equals 17 residues. The CDR3, as DNA: TGTGCCAGCAGCCCTTTAGGACTAGCGGGACCCACAGATACGCAGTATTTT. Translated: CASSPLGLAGPTDTQYF.

V usage is TRBV29-1 and J usage is TRBJ2-7; D ambiguous. CDR1 is SQVTM, CDR2 ANQGSEA, per germline. Trimming stripped 5 bases from V and 10 bases from J, with 15 bases between. There are 11 residues in the CDR3. The CDR3 reads CSVSGGGLQYF. The DNA for the CDR3 is TGCAGCGTTTCAGGTGGTGGGCTACAGTACTTC.

The chain is built from TRBV6-1 and TRBJ1-3; 7 bases map to TRBD1. Germline values: CDR1 MNHNS, CDR2 SASEGT. The CDR3 is made up of 14 amino acids. With V trimmed by 4 bases and J by 4 bases, 4 bases remained unmatched. The CDR3, as DNA: TGTGCCAGCAGTGTTCTGACAGGGGGAAACACCATATATTTT. Translated: CASSVLTGGNTIYF.

The V and J genes are TRBV6-5 and TRBJ2-2, with 10 bases that match TRBD2. With V trimmed by 5 bases and J by 3 bases, 3 bases remained unmatched. Looked up from germline, CDR1 is MNHEY and CDR2 is SVGAGI. This CDR3 comprises 15 residues. CDR3 sequence (DNA): TGTGCCAGCAGTCTGCTAGCGGGAGACACCGGGGAGCTGTTTTTT. This encodes CASSLLAGDTGELFF.

This rearrangement joins TRBV7-9 to TRBJ1-1; 10 bases are a match to TRBD1. This CDR3 has 16 residues. The J segment lost 4 bases and the V segment lost 1 base, leaving 6 bases of the junction unmatched. Per germline, CDR1 SEHNR and CDR2 FQNEAQ (reference sequence). CDR3 region: CASSLGGRTGGTEAFF. CDR3 coding DNA: TGTGCCAGCAGCTTAGGGGGCAGGACAGGGGGCACTGAAGCTTTCTTT. The variable domain in full, completed from reference TRBV7-9 and TRBJ1-1, reads DTGVSQNPRHKITKRGQNVTFRCDPISEHNRLYWYRQTLGQGPEFLTYFQNEAQLEKSRLLSDRFSAERPKGSFSTLEIQRTEQGDSAMYLCASSLGGRTGGTEAFFGQGTRLTVV.

The chain joins TRBV4-1 to TRBJ2-7; 10 nucleotides match TRBD2. J lost 0 bases, V lost 1 base, and 12 bases had no gene match. This CDR3 spans 19 amino acids. Germline CDR1 reads MGHRA; CDR2 reads YSYEKL. In DNA form, the CDR3 reads TGCGCCAGCAGCCAAGGCCTGACTGTTCTAGCGGGAGTCTCCTACGAGCAGTACTTC. Protein product: CASSQGLTVLAGVSYEQYF.

This chain uses TRBV5-8 with TRBJ2-3; 9 positions agree with TRBD2. CDR1 and CDR2 (germline): SGHTS, YDEGEE. The CDR3 spans 16 residues. Losses at the gene ends were 0 bases for V and 8 bases for J; bases not matched to a gene: 10. The CDR3 reads CASSLAISGRMGTQYF. The CDR3, as DNA: TGTGCCAGCAGCTTGGCGATCAGCGGGAGGATGGGTACGCAGTATTTT.

On this clone: At one end the junction does not follow the germline gene, possibly because of a read error. V gene TRBV18 combines with J gene TRBJ2-2; TRBD2 matches 11 bases. CDR3 length equals 16 residues. CDR1 and CDR2 from the germline V gene are KGHSH and LQKENI. CDR3 loop: CASSPLAGVNTGELFF. The CDR3 DNA is TGTGCCAGCTCGCCACTAGCGGGAGTGAACACCGGGGAGCTGTTTTTT.

The chain recombines TRBV21-1 with TRBJ2-1; the table calls TRBD1, which could not be checked here. TRBV21-1 is a pseudogene. The CDR3 consists of 15 residues. The CDR3 DNA follows: TGTGCCAGCAGCCCCCCGTGGGTACAGGACAATGAGCAGTTCTTC. It codes for CASSPPWVQDNEQFF.

The rearrangement joins TRBV27 to TRBJ2-2; D remains unclear. The V end was cut by 4 bases, the J end by 4 bases, with 10 bases between. Germline V gene data show CDR1 as MNHEY and CDR2 as SMNVEV (reference sequence). This CDR3 is built from 14 residues. CDR3 sequence: CASSSPGLTGELFF. In DNA form, the CDR3 reads TGTGCCAGCAGTTCCCCCGGTCTCACCGGGGAGCTGTTTTTT.

This clone appeared a few times. V is TRBV29-1 and J is TRBJ2-1, with D possibly being TRBD1 (7 bases). CDR3 size: 14 residues. In germline, CDR1 is SQVTM, CDR2 ANQGSEA. With 7 bases removed from V and 0 bases from J, the gap between germline ends came to 13 bases. DNA for the CDR3: TGCAGCGCGCGGGACAGTCGCTCCTACAATGAGCAGTTCTTC. Residues: CSARDSRSYNEQFF.

CDR3 in amino acids: CASSPTSTDTQYF. The CDR3 nucleotides are TGTGCCAGTAGTCCGACTAGCACAGATACGCAGTATTTT. The rearrangement joins TRBV19 to TRBJ2-3; D call uncertain. Looked up from germline, CDR1 is LNHDA and CDR2 is SQIVND (reference sequence). Trimming removed 5 bases from V and 0 bases from J, with 6 bases in between. The CDR3 extends over 13 amino acids.

The chain joins TRBV19 to TRBJ1-1; TRBD1 matches at 8 bases. V was clipped by 9 bases and J by 1 base; unmatched bases: 10. Germline CDR1 and CDR2: LNHDA and SQIVND (reference sequence). The CDR3 length is 15 residues. The CDR3 protein is CASLDRGQENTEAFF. In DNA form, the CDR3 reads TGTGCCAGCCTCGACAGGGGACAAGAGAACACTGAAGCTTTCTTT.

V and J are TRBV29-1 and TRBJ2-1; D gene unclear. The CDR3 runs to 15 residues. Trimming removed 8 bases from V and 3 bases from J, with 20 bases in between. Germline-derived CDR1 and CDR2 are SQVTM and ANQGSEA. CDR3 region: CSLSGLGPVYNEQFF. The DNA of the CDR3 is TGCAGCCTATCTGGCTTGGGCCCAGTCTACAATGAGCAGTTCTTC.

The rearrangement uses TRBV5-1 and TRBJ2-5; 7 nucleotides align to TRBD1. The length of the CDR3 is 14 residues. Trimming at V came to 0 bases and at J to 5 bases, leaving 4 bases not matched to a gene. The V gene's germline CDR1 is SGHRS and CDR2 YFSETQ. Here the CDR3 DNA reads TGCGCCAGCAGCTTGGCCAGGGGGAACGAGACCCAGTACTTC. Amino acid sequence: CASSLARGNETQYF.

The chain links TRBV27 to TRBJ1-2; D may be TRBD1 (6 bases). The ends were cut back, 5 bases at V and 2 bases at J, with 12 bases in the middle. The CDR3 is 14 amino acids. Germline CDR1 is MNHEY and CDR2 is SMNVEV (reference sequence). DNA for the CDR3: TGTGCCAGCAGTGACCTGGGACACAACTATGGCTACACCTTC. Translating gives CASSDLGHNYGYTF.